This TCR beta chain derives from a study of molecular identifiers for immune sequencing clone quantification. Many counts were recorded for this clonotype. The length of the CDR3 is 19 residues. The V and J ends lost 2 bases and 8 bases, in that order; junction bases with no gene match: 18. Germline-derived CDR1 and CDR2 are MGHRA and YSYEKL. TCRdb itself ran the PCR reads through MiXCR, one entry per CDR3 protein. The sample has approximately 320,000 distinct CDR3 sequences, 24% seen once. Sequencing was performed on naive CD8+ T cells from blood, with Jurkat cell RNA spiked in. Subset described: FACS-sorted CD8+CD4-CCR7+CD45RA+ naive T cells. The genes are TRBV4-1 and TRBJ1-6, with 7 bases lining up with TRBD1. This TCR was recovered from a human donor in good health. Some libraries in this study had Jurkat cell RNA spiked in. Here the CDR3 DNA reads TGCGCCAGCAGCCAACGTAGTCTCGGGCTCCGGGACAGATATTCACCCCTCCACTTT. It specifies CASSQRSLGLRDRYSPLHF.